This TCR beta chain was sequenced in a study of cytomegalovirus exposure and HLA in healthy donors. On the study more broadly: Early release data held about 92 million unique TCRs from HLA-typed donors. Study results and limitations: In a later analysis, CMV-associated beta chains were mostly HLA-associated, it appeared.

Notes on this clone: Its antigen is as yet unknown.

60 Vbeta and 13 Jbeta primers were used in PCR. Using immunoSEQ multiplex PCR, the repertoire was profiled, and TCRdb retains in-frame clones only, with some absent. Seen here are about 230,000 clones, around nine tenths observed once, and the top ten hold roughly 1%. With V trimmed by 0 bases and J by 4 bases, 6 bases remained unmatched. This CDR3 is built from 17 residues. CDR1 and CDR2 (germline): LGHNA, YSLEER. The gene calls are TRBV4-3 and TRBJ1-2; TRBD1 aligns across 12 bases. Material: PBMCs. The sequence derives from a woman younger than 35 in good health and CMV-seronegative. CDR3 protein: CASSQDGDRGPGYGYTF. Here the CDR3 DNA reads TGCGCCAGCAGCCAAGATGGGGACAGGGGGCCTGGCTATGGCTACACCTTC.